The next 23 T cell receptor beta chains were all read from a single sample in a study of shared clonotypes between healthy human individuals. CD8 cells regarded as naive lacked CD45RO, were positively chosen for CCR7, and omitted terminally differentiated effector memory CD45RA+ cells. Clones were sequenced by immunoSEQ multiplex PCR, and TCRdb holds only the in-frame ones, with some missing. Found here are some 630,000 clones, roughly 96% of them singletons; the top ten hold less than 0.12%. Specimen: naive CD8+ T cells sorted from blood. Every receptor here comes from a woman between 25 and 40 years old in good health.

The chain links TRBV2 to TRBJ2-7; TRBD2 matches at 7 bases. V lost 9 bases, J lost 0 bases, and 5 bases stayed unmatched. Germline values: CDR1 SNHLY, CDR2 FYNNEI. CDR3 length: 13 residues. The CDR3 nucleotides read TGTGCCAGTACTAGCGTGAGCTCCTACGAGCAGTACTTC. It translates to CASTSVSSYEQYF.

To note about this clone: Different DNA sequences within this sample yield the same CDR3. The chain couples TRBV27 to TRBJ2-1, with D unclear. Germline V gene data show CDR1 as MNHEY and CDR2 as SMNVEV (reference sequence). This CDR3 has 13 residues. Trimming left V 4 bases short and J 0 bases short, with 4 bases between. The CDR3 nucleotides read TGTGCCAGCAGTTATAGCTCCTACAATGAGCAGTTCTTC. It encodes CASSYSSYNEQFF.

Points on this clone: The sample contains more than one DNA sequence encoding this CDR3. V usage is TRBV9 and J usage is TRBJ2-5; TRBD2 is a possible D gene (5 bases). Trimming took off 0 bases at V and 0 bases at J, with 6 bases between the two ends. CDR1 and CDR2 from the germline V gene are SGDLS and YYNGEE. CDR3 length equals 14 residues. Here the CDR3 reads CASSVGGYQETQYF. CDR3 coding DNA: TGTGCCAGCAGCGTAGGCGGGTACCAAGAGACCCAGTACTTC. Full variable domain (rest looked up from reference TRBV9 and TRBJ2-5): DSGVTQTPKHLITATGQRVTLRCSPRSGDLSVYWYQQSLDQGLQFLIQYYNGEERAKGNILERFSAQQFPDLHSELNLSSLELGDSALYFCASSVGGYQETQYFGPGTRLLVL.

The rearrangement joins TRBV28 to TRBJ1-5; TRBD1 matches 8 bases. Trimming cost V 6 bases and J 4 bases; bases outside gene matches: 14. The germline gives CDR1 MDHEN, CDR2 SYDVKM. CDR3 size: 17 residues. CDR3 loop: CASSLTGGPVFNQPQHF. In nucleotides, the CDR3 is TGTGCCAGCAGCCTTACAGGGGGTCCCGTATTTAATCAGCCCCAGCATTTT.

This chain connects TRBV5-4 to TRBJ2-3; 7 nucleotides align to TRBD1. CDR1 and CDR2 (germline): SGHNT, YYREEE (reference sequence). The trim removed 2 bases at V and 0 bases at J, leaving 3 bases unmatched. The CDR3 is made up of 15 amino acids. The CDR3 DNA follows: TGTGCCAGCAGCTTAGGGGGCGCTAGCACAGATACGCAGTATTTT. Translated, it gives CASSLGGASTDTQYF.

The DNA for the CDR3 is TGTGCCAGTAGTATAGTTGGGCCTATCACCTACAATGAGCAGTTCTTC. It codes for CASSIVGPITYNEQFF. The rearrangement links TRBV19 to TRBJ2-1; D call uncertain. Trimming took off 1 base at V and 2 bases at J, with 12 bases between the two ends. The CDR3 is made up of 16 amino acids. CDR1 and CDR2 from the germline V gene are LNHDA and SQIVND (reference sequence).

V is TRBV2 and J is TRBJ2-7, with unresolved D. The CDR3 has 12 amino acids. Trimming took 6 bases from V and 4 from J, leaving 10 bases between them. Germline V gene lookup returns CDR1 SNHLY and CDR2 FYNNEI. CDR3 amino acids: CASRNPSYEQYF. The CDR3 coding sequence is TGTGCCAGCAGGAATCCCTCATACGAGCAGTACTTC.

J is TRBJ2-7 and V is TRBV7-8, with D unresolved. There are 13 residues in the CDR3. Germline CDR1 and CDR2: SGHVS and FQNEAQ. The ends were cut back, 5 bases at V and 3 bases at J, with 11 bases in the middle. Written as DNA, the CDR3 is TGTGCCAGCAGCCCCGATAACTTCTACGAGCAGTACTTC. Amino acids: CASSPDNFYEQYF.

J is TRBJ2-7 and V is TRBV7-8; D uncertain. The V end lost 1 base, the J end lost 2 bases, and 15 bases lay between the germline ends. Germline values: CDR1 SGHVS, CDR2 FQNEAQ. The CDR3 loop spans 16 amino acids. The CDR3 region is CASSLVAGLGPYEQYF. The CDR3 DNA reads TGTGCCAGCAGCTTAGTGGCAGGTCTAGGGCCCTACGAGCAGTACTTC.

The rearrangement links TRBV2 to TRBJ2-7; D not certain. Trimming removed 4 bases at V and 1 base at J, with 8 bases between. The CDR3 spans 13 residues. Germline loops: CDR1 SNHLY, CDR2 FYNNEI. CDR3 region: CASSGIYSYEQYF. Written as DNA, the CDR3 is TGTGCCAGCAGTGGGATTTATTCCTACGAGCAGTACTTC. Complete variable domain (other parts from reference TRBV2 and TRBJ2-7): EPEVTQTPSHQVTQMGQEVILRCVPISNHLYFYWYRQILGQKVEFLVSFYNNEISEKSEIFDDQFSVERPDGSNFTLKIRSTKLEDSAMYFCASSGIYSYEQYFGPGTRLTVT.

This chain joins TRBV7-9 and TRBJ2-3, with unresolved D. Germline CDR1 reads SEHNR; CDR2 reads FQNEAQ (reference sequence). The CDR3 is made up of 13 amino acids. Trimming shortened V by 5 bases and J by 3 bases, and 9 bases separated the two germline ends. CDR3: CASSPDTTDTQYF. CDR3 in DNA: TGTGCCAGCAGCCCCGATACTACAGATACGCAGTATTTT.

The chain employs TRBV9 and TRBJ1-4; D gene uncertain. Germline lookup yields CDR1 SGDLS and CDR2 YYNGEE. The CDR3 loop spans 15 amino acids. V dropped 4 bases and J dropped 4 bases, with 14 bases sitting between them. The CDR3 DNA sequence: TGTGCCAGCAGCCCCCTGAGCCGGAGTAATGAAAAACTGTTTTTT. Translation gives CASSPLSRSNEKLFF.

The J gene is TRBJ2-5, the V gene TRBV14; 13 nucleotides line up with TRBD2. The J call is doubtful: the DNA matches TRBJ2-7 better. CDR1 is SGHDN, CDR2 FVKESK, per germline. The CDR3 covers 15 residues. The CDR3 sequence is CASSPGLAGAYEQYF. Written as DNA, the CDR3 is TGTGCCAGCAGCCCAGGACTAGCGGGAGCCTACGAGCAGTACTTC.

V is TRBV11-2 and J is TRBJ2-1; D might be TRBD1 (6 bases). Germline values: CDR1 SGHAT, CDR2 FQNNGV. The length of the CDR3 is 13 residues. V gave up 5 bases and J gave up 8 bases, with 13 bases separating them. CDR3 in amino acids: CASSPARQDEQFF. The CDR3 bases are TGTGCCAGCAGCCCGGCCCGACAGGATGAGCAGTTCTTC.

The V gene is TRBV6-6, the J gene TRBJ2-7; 7 bases line up with TRBD2. The V gene end was trimmed by 7 bases and the J gene end by 4 bases; junction bases not matched to a gene: 10. Germline CDR1 is MNHNY and CDR2 is SVGAGI (reference sequence). This CDR3 has 14 residues. The CDR3, as DNA: TGTGCCAGCACCCGGGAGGAGGATAGGTACGAGCAGTACTTC. It codes for CASTREEDRYEQYF.

The chain employs TRBV29-1 and TRBJ2-5, with D perhaps matching TRBD2 (7 bases). Gene TRBJ2-7 matches the end of the DNA better, so the J call may be wrong. The CDR3 is made up of 14 amino acids. Germline CDR1 is SQVTM and CDR2 is ANQGSEA. This CDR3 is CSVSHGEGGYEQYF. DNA of the CDR3: TGCAGCGTTTCCCATGGGGAGGGGGGCTACGAGCAGTACTTC.

The chain joins TRBV28 to TRBJ2-1, with D possibly TRBD2 on 6 matching bases. The V end was cut by 5 bases, the J end by 0 bases, with 11 bases between. Germline V CDR1 and CDR2: MDHEN, SYDVKM. This CDR3 spans 15 amino acids. The chain's CDR3 is CASSMRGASYNEQFF. Written as DNA, the CDR3 is TGTGCCAGCAGTATGCGGGGCGCCTCCTACAATGAGCAGTTCTTC.

The chain recombines TRBV27 with TRBJ2-7, with TRBD2 identical over 13 bases. Trimming at V came to 5 bases and at J to 4 bases, leaving 5 bases not matched to a gene. This CDR3 has 15 amino acids. CDR1 is MNHEY, CDR2 SMNVEV, per germline (reference sequence). The DNA of the CDR3 is TGTGCCAGCAGTCCGACTAGCGGGAGGATGTACGAGCAGTACTTC. It codes for CASSPTSGRMYEQYF.

The V gene is TRBV7-9, the J gene TRBJ1-1; no clear D. The CDR3 has 14 amino acids. The germline V gene has CDR1 SEHNR and CDR2 FQNEAQ (reference sequence). V lost 5 bases, J lost 1 base, and 11 bases lay in between. The CDR3 loop is CASSPRSGNTEAFF. DNA of the CDR3: TGTGCCAGCAGCCCGAGGAGTGGGAACACTGAAGCTTTCTTT.

This clone occurred once. The CDR3 DNA follows: TGTGCCAGCAGCGACATCGGGACAGACGGGTCCTACAATGAGCAGTTCTTC. Protein product: CASSDIGTDGSYNEQFF. V usage is TRBV28 and J usage is TRBJ2-1; 7 bases map to TRBD1. V was pared by 6 bases and J by 1 base, with 12 bases of the junction left unmatched. Germline V gene lookup returns CDR1 MDHEN and CDR2 SYDVKM. The CDR3 spans 17 residues.

This chain links TRBV9 with TRBJ2-7, with TRBD1 matching 12 bases. Losses at the gene ends were 3 bases for V and 6 bases for J; bases not matched to a gene: 7. Germline CDR1 and CDR2: SGDLS and YYNGEE. The CDR3 is 15 amino acids. The CDR3 here is CASSDGDRGPFEQYF. Here the CDR3 DNA reads TGTGCCAGCAGCGACGGGGACAGGGGGCCCTTCGAGCAGTACTTC.

The CDR3 loop is CASSTPGTGQPLGEQYF. The CDR3 DNA reads TGTGCCAGCAGCACCCCGGGGACAGGCCAACCCCTCGGAGAGCAGTACTTC. The chain recombines TRBV5-4 with TRBJ2-7; 8 nucleotides agree with TRBD1. The CDR3 covers 17 residues. The junction had 19 bases not matched to a gene; V was cut back by 4 bases and J by 7 bases. The germline gives CDR1 SGHNT, CDR2 YYREEE (reference sequence).

In DNA form, the CDR3 reads TGTGCCAGCAGTGTACGGACAACCGGGGAGCTGTTTTTT. Amino acid sequence: CASSVRTTGELFF. The chain uses TRBV27 and TRBJ2-2; maybe TRBD1 (5 bases). V shed 5 bases and J shed 5 bases, with 9 bases lying between them. CDR1 and CDR2 (germline): MNHEY, SMNVEV (reference sequence). CDR3 length: 13 residues.